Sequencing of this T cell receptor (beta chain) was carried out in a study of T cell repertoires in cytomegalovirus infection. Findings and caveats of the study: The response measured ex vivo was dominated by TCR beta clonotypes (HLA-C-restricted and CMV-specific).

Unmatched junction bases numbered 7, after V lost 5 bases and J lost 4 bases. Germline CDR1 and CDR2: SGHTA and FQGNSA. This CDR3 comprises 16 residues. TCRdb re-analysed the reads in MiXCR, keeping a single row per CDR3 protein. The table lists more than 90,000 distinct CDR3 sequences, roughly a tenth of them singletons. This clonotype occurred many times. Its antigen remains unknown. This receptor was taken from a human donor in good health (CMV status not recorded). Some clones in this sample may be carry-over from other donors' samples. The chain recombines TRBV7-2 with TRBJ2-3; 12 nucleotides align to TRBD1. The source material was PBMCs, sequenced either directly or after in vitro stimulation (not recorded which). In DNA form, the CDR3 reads TGTGCCAGCAGCCGCAGGGGGACAGGGGGCCCAGATACGCAGTATTTT. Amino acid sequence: CASSRRGTGGPDTQYF.